Listed here are 21 T cell receptor beta chains from one sample, sequenced in a study of shared clonotypes between healthy human individuals. The protocol was immunoSEQ multiplex PCR, while the TCRdb copy is restricted to in-frame clones and leaves out a portion. This sample has 1 million to 1.2 million clones, with approximately 80% found just once. Sequenced sample: memory CD4+ T cells from PBMCs. Subset here: CD45RA-negative fraction. Source of these receptors: a man aged 18 to 35 in good health. Some clones in this sample may be carry-over from other donors' samples.

The rearrangement links TRBV29-1 to TRBJ1-4; TRBD1 matches at 10 bases. This CDR3 is 13 amino acids long. The germline V gene encodes CDR1 SQVTM and CDR2 ANQGSEA. Germline trimming cut 4 bases from V and 10 bases from J; bases unmatched to any gene: 6. Here the CDR3 DNA reads TGCAGCGTTGGGGGGACAGGGGACCGAAAACTGTTTTTT. Protein: CSVGGTGDRKLFF.

This chain joins TRBV2 and TRBJ2-7; 9 positions agree with TRBD1. The CDR3 has 15 residues. The V gene end was trimmed by 3 bases and the J gene end by 5 bases; junction bases not matched to a gene: 8. Germline V gives CDR1 SNHLY, CDR2 FYNNEI. The CDR3 reads CASSEQGQGTNEQYF. As DNA, the CDR3 is TGTGCCAGCAGTGAGCAAGGACAGGGGACCAACGAGCAGTACTTC. The complete variable domain, with remaining parts taken from reference TRBV2 and TRBJ2-7, reads EPEVTQTPSHQVTQMGQEVILRCVPISNHLYFYWYRQILGQKVEFLVSFYNNEISEKSEIFDDQFSVERPDGSNFTLKIRSTKLEDSAMYFCASSEQGQGTNEQYFGPGTRLTVT.

The CDR3 DNA reads TGTGCCAGCAGTTTATCATCACTAGCGGGAGGGCCAGATACGCAGTATTTT. Protein product: CASSLSSLAGGPDTQYF. The gene calls are TRBV28 and TRBJ2-3; 13 nucleotides align to TRBD2. CDR1 and CDR2 (germline): MDHEN, SYDVKM. The CDR3 spans 17 residues. J gave up 4 bases and V 1 base, and 5 bases lay outside the gene matches.

This sequence joins TRBV4-1 and TRBJ2-4; 11 bases are shared with TRBD1. The CDR3 has 14 amino acids. V lost 2 bases and J lost 7; bases outside the gene matches: 1. Germline CDR1 reads MGHRA; CDR2 reads YSYEKL. DNA for the CDR3: TGCGCCAGCAGCCAAAGGGACAGGGGGAACATTCAGTACTTC. Translated, it gives CASSQRDRGNIQYF.

This rearrangement joins TRBV5-1 to TRBJ2-5, with TRBD2 matching over 7 bases. Germline V CDR1 and CDR2: SGHRS, YFSETQ. The CDR3 runs 14 residues. J lost 5 bases, V lost 2 bases, and 6 bases had no gene match. CDR3 amino acids: CASSFGGVLETQYF. The CDR3 nucleotides read TGCGCCAGCAGCTTTGGGGGGGTGTTGGAGACCCAGTACTTC.

The chain carries TRBV21-1 and TRBJ2-1; the table's D call TRBD2 went unverified against the DNA. TRBV21-1 counts as a pseudogene. The CDR3 runs to 14 residues. CDR3 amino acids: CASPGTSGRCEQFF. The DNA for the CDR3 is TGTGCCAGTCCGGGGACTAGCGGGAGGTGTGAGCAGTTCTTC.

The chain is built from TRBV6-6 and TRBJ2-5, with a weak D call TRBD2 (5 bases). Trimming cost V 2 bases and J 7 bases, with 17 bases left between them. Germline V CDR1 and CDR2: MNHNY, SVGAGI (reference sequence). The CDR3 is made up of 15 amino acids. The CDR3 here is CASSYPRAATVTQYF. In DNA form, the CDR3 reads TGTGCCAGCAGTTACCCGCGGGCCGCCACGGTGACCCAGTACTTC.

The genes are TRBV30 and TRBJ2-1; D might be TRBD2 (6 bases). The CDR3 has 12 amino acids. CDR1 GTSNPN and CDR2 SVGIG come from the germline V gene (reference sequence). V lost 3 bases to trimming and J lost 7 bases, with 10 bases between them. Here the CDR3 DNA reads TGTGCCTGGAGCGCCGGAGGGAATGAGCAGTTCTTC. Translation gives CAWSAGGNEQFF.

Only a few counts were recorded for this clone. The rearrangement links TRBV30 to TRBJ2-2, with a possible D match to TRBD1 (5 bases). The CDR3 has 14 amino acids. Trimming pared 5 bases from V and 1 base from J, leaving 11 bases between. Germline CDR1 reads GTSNPN; CDR2 reads SVGIG (reference sequence). The CDR3 region is CAWDLGQNTGELFF. The CDR3 bases are TGTGCCTGGGACCTCGGACAGAACACCGGGGAGCTGTTTTTT.

V is TRBV7-2 and J is TRBJ2-7, with D maybe TRBD2 (5 bases). This CDR3 contains 12 residues. Deletions cut 1 base from V and 12 bases from J, with 13 bases between. Germline V gives CDR1 SGHTA, CDR2 FQGNSA. The CDR3 loop reads CASSLVGSRLYF. CDR3 in DNA: TGTGCCAGCAGCTTAGTGGGGAGCCGGCTGTACTTC.

This chain uses TRBV20-1 with TRBJ2-7; TRBD2 aligns across 8 bases. The V gene end was trimmed by 1 base and the J gene end by 9 bases; junction bases not matched to a gene: 2. CDR3 length: 11 residues. Germline assignment: CDR1 DFQATT and CDR2 SNEGSKA (reference sequence). CDR3 DNA: TGCAGTGCTAGAGTGGGGACTAGGCAGTACTTC. The encoded protein is CSARVGTRQYF.

The sample holds one count of this clone. V gene TRBV19 combines with J gene TRBJ2-5, with a weak D call TRBD1 (5 bases). V lost 10 bases and J lost 2, with 11 bases in between. Germline assignment: CDR1 LNHDA and CDR2 SQIVND (reference sequence). The length of the CDR3 is 12 residues. Here the CDR3 reads CATSGQQETQYF. The CDR3 DNA is TGTGCCACCTCAGGGCAGCAAGAGACCCAGTACTTC.

V and J are TRBV5-6 and TRBJ2-5; 8 positions match TRBD1. CDR1 is SGHDT and CDR2 is YYEEEE in the germline V gene. V was clipped by 2 bases and J by 4 bases; unmatched bases: 4. This CDR3 has 14 amino acids. Written as DNA, the CDR3 is TGTGCCAGCAGCTTACGCAGGGGGCGAGAGACCCAGTACTTC. It yields the protein CASSLRRGRETQYF.

The V call is TRBV6-6, the J call TRBJ1-2; no reliable D call. Looked up from germline, CDR1 is MNHNY and CDR2 is SVGAGI (reference sequence). The CDR3 consists of 12 residues. The V end lost 8 bases, the J end lost 1 base, and 8 bases lay between the germline ends. The CDR3 DNA sequence: TGTGCCAGCTCCATCAGTAACTATGGCTACACCTTC. This translates into CASSISNYGYTF.

The chain joins TRBV5-4 to TRBJ1-2; D is unclear. Trimming pared 1 base from V and 13 bases from J, leaving 17 bases between. CDR1 and CDR2 (germline): SGHNT, YYREEE (reference sequence). The CDR3 length is 13 residues. As DNA, the CDR3 is TGTGCCAGCAGCTTGAGCAGTCCCTTGGCCCCCACCTTC. Residues: CASSLSSPLAPTF. The full variable domain, in which reference TRBV5-4 and TRBJ1-2 provide the parts outside the CDR3, is ETGVTQSPTHLIKTRGQQVTLRCSSQSGHNTVSWYQQALGQGPQFIFQYYREEENGRGNFPPRFSGLQFPNYSSELNVNALELDDSALYLCASSLSSPLAPTFGSGTRLTVV.

The genes are TRBV29-1 and TRBJ2-7; 7 bases are shared with TRBD2. CDR1 is SQVTM, CDR2 ANQGSEA, per germline. The V segment lost 4 bases and the J segment 2 bases; nucleotides outside the gene matches: 8. There are 14 residues in the CDR3. The chain's CDR3 is CSVASRENPYEQYF. The CDR3 nucleotides are TGCAGCGTTGCTTCGCGGGAGAACCCCTACGAGCAGTACTTC.

The V call is TRBV9, the J call TRBJ2-3; the match to TRBD2 covers 12 bases. Per germline, CDR1 SGDLS and CDR2 YYNGEE. V trimming: 4 bases; J trimming: 6 bases; junction bases outside the gene matches: 12. The CDR3 is made up of 17 amino acids. As DNA, the CDR3 is TGTGCCAGCAGCCCCCGGGACAGGCTAGCGGGAGGGGATACGCAGTATTTT. It translates to CASSPRDRLAGGDTQYF.

The chain joins TRBV6-5 to TRBJ2-7, with a weak D call TRBD1 (5 bases). CDR3 size: 13 residues. Germline values: CDR1 MNHEY, CDR2 SVGAGI. Trimming took 0 bases from V and 6 from J, leaving 9 bases between them. This CDR3 is CASSYSRVAEQYF. The CDR3 DNA reads TGTGCCAGCAGTTACTCCAGGGTGGCCGAGCAGTACTTC.

This clone is a singleton in its sample. The chain has TRBV28 and TRBJ1-2; D ambiguous. The CDR3 extends over 13 amino acids. Germline V CDR1 and CDR2: MDHEN, SYDVKM. Trimming pared 6 bases from V and 6 bases from J, leaving 14 bases between. The CDR3 sequence is CASSPLSRNGYTF. The CDR3 nucleotides are TGTGCCAGCAGCCCTCTTTCGAGGAATGGCTACACCTTC.

This clone was detected a few times. The J gene is TRBJ1-5, the V gene TRBV2; D perhaps matches TRBD1 (5 bases). Trimming removed 5 bases from V and 7 bases from J, with 24 bases in between. Germline V CDR1 and CDR2: SNHLY, FYNNEI. This CDR3 contains 17 residues. The CDR3 nucleotides read TGTGCCAGCAGTCCAGGGTGGTGGCAGGGCGGGCGACAGCCCCAGCATTTT. Amino acids: CASSPGWWQGGRQPQHF. Full variable domain (rest looked up from reference TRBV2 and TRBJ1-5): EPEVTQTPSHQVTQMGQEVILRCVPISNHLYFYWYRQILGQKVEFLVSFYNNEISEKSEIFDDQFSVERPDGSNFTLKIRSTKLEDSAMYFCASSPGWWQGGRQPQHFGDGTRLSIL.

The gene calls are TRBV7-9 and TRBJ2-7; 8 nucleotides agree with TRBD2. After removal of 5 bases from V and 2 bases from J, the junction contained 5 bases not matched to a gene. The CDR3 has 14 amino acids. Germline loops: CDR1 SEHNR, CDR2 FQNEAQ (reference sequence). CDR3 in amino acids: CASSKREPAYEQYF. The CDR3 coding sequence is TGTGCCAGCAGCAAGCGGGAGCCCGCCTACGAGCAGTACTTC.